This T cell receptor beta chain originates from a study of blood T cell repertoires in COVID-19 (dated by TCRdb to 2020 to 2022). General notes on the study: Samples covering the acute and convalescent phases of COVID-19 were provided by collaborators in the United States, Italy and Spain. The repertoires were released in a freely available public database intended as a resource for research on the immune response to SARS-CoV-2. Deeply sampled blood TCRbeta repertoires from subjects exposed to, actively infected with, or recovered from COVID-19 were included in the dataset. The samples were drawn from two sources: the first 160 participants of the ongoing ImmuneRACE study, and 1,254 subjects contributed by 6 global collaborators. The sample metadata nearly always contained a de-identified subject ID, COVID-19 status, age in years and sex. The material from the prospective study consisted of cDNA or gDNA derived from T cells, B-cell-depleted T cells, or PBMCs. HLA class I and class II types, where available, came from metadata supplied by the sample provider rather than from assay-based typing. On the study overall, not on this receptor specifically: The amount of clinical and demographic metadata varied by source and participant and was provided uncurated.

Each collaborating institution followed its own protocols to collect whole blood in K2EDTA tubes. For TCRbeta analysis, collaborators shipped samples in one of three forms: frozen whole blood, isolated PBMCs, or DNA extracted from either of those sample types. With respect to this clone: Its antigen specificity is not known. Base-call qualities are not available, and no considerably larger clone is one nucleotide away.

TCRbeta CDR3 regions were amplified from genomic DNA using the immunoSEQ Assay, a bias-controlled multiplex PCR. The authors' pipeline ran thus. The number of nucleated cells in each sample was estimated from the amplification of reference gene primers within the assay. Sequence reads were collapsed and filtered to measure the absolute abundance of every unique TCRbeta CDR3 rearrangement. For each sample, productive Simpson clonality was calculated by taking the square root of Simpson's diversity index across productive rearrangements. This immuneACCESS table, as held by TCRdb, lists in-frame sequences with V and J called but not all clones. Of the missing ones, under half trace to an unresolved V gene in checked studies; the others have no known cause. D and trimming come from the DNA, and the V and J calls and clone size come from that table. The sample table holds about 200,000 clones, of which around 90% were seen once. The biggest ten clones account for 3% of the sample.

The CDR3 holds 16 amino acids from the cysteine to the phenylalanine. Just the 48-base CDR3 DNA is kept, in frame starting at base 1. Trimming removed 0 bases from V and 5 bases from J; the gene matches leave 7 bases unexplained. Looking up the germline V gene yields CDR1 MNHEY and CDR2 SVGEGT. The sequencing input was peripheral blood. The origin of this receptor is a man aged 55 to 69 with acute or convalescent COVID-19. The chain links TRBV6-2 or TRBV6-3 with TRBJ1-5; a stretch of 7 junction bases matches TRBD1. The DNA reads as follows: TGTGCCAGCAGTTACTCATTTTCTAGGGGGCATCAGCCCCAGCATTTT. Its product reads: CASSYSFSRGHQPQHF.